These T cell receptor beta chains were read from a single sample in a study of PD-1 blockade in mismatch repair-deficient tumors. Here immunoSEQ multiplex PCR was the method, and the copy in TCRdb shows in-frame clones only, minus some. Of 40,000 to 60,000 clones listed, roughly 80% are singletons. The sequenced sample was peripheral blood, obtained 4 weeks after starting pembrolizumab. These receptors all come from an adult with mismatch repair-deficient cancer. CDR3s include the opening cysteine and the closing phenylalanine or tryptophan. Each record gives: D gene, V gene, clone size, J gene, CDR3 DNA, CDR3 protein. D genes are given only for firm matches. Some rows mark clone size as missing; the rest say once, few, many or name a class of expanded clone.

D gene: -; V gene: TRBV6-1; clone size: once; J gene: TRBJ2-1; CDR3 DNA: TGTGCCAGCAGTGGACAGACTAGGGCCAATGAGCAGTTCTTC; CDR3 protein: CASSGQTRANEQFF
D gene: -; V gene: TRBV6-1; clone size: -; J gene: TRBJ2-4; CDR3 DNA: TGTGCCAGCAGTGCGAACAGGGGCGGGGAGAGGAAAAACATTCAGTACTTC; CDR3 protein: CASSANRGGERKNIQYF
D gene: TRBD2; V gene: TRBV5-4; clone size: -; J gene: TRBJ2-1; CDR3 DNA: TGTGCCAGCAGCTTGGGACTAGCGGGGAGCTCCTACAATGAGCAGTTCTTC; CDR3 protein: CASSLGLAGSSYNEQFF
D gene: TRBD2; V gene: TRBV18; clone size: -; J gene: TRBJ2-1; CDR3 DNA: TGTGCCAGCTCAGGGACTAGCGGAAGCTACAATGAGCAGTTCTTC; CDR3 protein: CASSGTSGSYNEQFF
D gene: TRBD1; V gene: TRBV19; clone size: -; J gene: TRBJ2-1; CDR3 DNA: TGTGCCAGTAGTATTTGTGCAGGGGGCTGTGAGCAGTTCTTC; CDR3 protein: CASSICAGGCEQFF
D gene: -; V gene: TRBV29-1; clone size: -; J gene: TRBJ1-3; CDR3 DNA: TGCAGCGGTTGGACAGACTCTGGAAACACCATATATTTT; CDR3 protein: CSGWTDSGNTIYF
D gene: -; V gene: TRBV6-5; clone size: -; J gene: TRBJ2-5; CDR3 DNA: TGTGCCAGCAGTTACGGGAAAGGATCCCCTCAAGAGACCCAGTACTTC; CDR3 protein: CASSYGKGSPQETQYF
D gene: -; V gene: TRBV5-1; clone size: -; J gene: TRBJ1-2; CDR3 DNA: TGCGCCAGCAGCTTGGAAGCAGGAGCGGGCTATGGCTACACCTTC; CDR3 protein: CASSLEAGAGYGYTF
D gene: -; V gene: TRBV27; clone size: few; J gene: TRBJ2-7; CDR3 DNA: TGTGCCAGCAGTTCAGAACTCGAGCAGTACTTC; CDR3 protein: CASSSELEQYF
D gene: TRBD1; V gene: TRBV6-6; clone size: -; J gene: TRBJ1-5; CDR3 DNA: TGTGCCAGCAGGCCGACAGGGGTCAATCAGCCCCAGCATTTT; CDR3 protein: CASRPTGVNQPQHF
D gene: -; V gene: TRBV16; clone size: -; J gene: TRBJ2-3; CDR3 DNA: TGTGCCAGCAGCCAATCGGGACGGGGGAGCACAGATACGCAGTATTTT; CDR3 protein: CASSQSGRGSTDTQYF
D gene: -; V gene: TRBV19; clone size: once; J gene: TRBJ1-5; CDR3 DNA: TGTGCCAGTAGTATTGAGTTAGGAATTCAGCCCCAGCATTTT; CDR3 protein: CASSIELGIQPQHF
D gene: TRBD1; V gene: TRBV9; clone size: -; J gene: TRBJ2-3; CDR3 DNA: TGTGCCAGCAGCCTTGGGACAGGAGGTTGGGAGGATACGCAGTATTTT; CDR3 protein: CASSLGTGGWEDTQYF
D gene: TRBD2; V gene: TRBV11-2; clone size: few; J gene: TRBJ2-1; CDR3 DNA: TGTGCCAGCAGCTCTAGCGGCCCCTACAATGAGCAGTTCTTC; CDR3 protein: CASSSSGPYNEQFF
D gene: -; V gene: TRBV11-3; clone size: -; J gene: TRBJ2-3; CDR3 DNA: TGTGCCAGCAGCTTGGAGCCCACAAGCACAGATACGCAGTATTTT; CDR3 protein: CASSLEPTSTDTQYF
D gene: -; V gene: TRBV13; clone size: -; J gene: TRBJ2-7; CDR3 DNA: TGTGCCAGCAGCCCGGGATCCTCCTACGAGCAGTACTTC; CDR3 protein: CASSPGSSYEQYF
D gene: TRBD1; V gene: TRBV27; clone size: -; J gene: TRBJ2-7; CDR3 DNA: TGTGCCAGCAGTTTAAATTCCCACAGGGGTGGGCAGTACTTC; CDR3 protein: CASSLNSHRGGQYF
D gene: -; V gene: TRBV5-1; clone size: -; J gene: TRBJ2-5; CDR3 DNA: TGCGCCAGCAGTCAGGGGGGAGAGACCCAGTACTTC; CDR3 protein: CASSQGGETQYF
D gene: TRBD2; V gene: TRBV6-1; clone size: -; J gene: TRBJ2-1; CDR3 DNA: TGTGCCAGCAGTGGGACTAGCGGGAGGGCCGCCCCCTACAATGAGCAGTTCTTC; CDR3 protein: CASSGTSGRAAPYNEQFF
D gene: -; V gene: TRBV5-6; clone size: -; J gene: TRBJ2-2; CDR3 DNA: TGTGCCAGCAGCTTGCAGGGCAGACCCACCGGGGAGCTGTTTTTT; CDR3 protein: CASSLQGRPTGELFF
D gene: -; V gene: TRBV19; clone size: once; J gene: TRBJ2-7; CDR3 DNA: TGTGCCAGTAGTATTAACTCGGACGGAGAGCAGTACTTC; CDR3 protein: CASSINSDGEQYF
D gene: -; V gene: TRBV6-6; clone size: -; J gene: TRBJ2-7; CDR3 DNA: TGTGCCAGCAGGGGCCCGAACCCCTACGAGCAGTACTTC; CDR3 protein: CASRGPNPYEQYF
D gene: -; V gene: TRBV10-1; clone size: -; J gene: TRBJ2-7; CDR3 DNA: TGCGCCAGCAGTGATTCCCACTCCTACGAGCAGTACTTC; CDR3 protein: CASSDSHSYEQYF
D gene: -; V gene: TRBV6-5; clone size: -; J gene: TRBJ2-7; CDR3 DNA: TGTGCCAGCAGGTCCTCGTTAGGGAGGGAGCAGTACTTC; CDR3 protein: CASRSSLGREQYF
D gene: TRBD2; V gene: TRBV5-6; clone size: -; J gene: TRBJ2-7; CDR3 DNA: TGTGCCCCGGGGGGGATCTACGAGCAGTACTTC; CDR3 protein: CAPGGIYEQYF
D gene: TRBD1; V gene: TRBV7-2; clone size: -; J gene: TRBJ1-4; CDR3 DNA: TGTGCCAGCAGCTTAGTGGGACAGAGTAATGAAAAACTGTTTTTT; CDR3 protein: CASSLVGQSNEKLFF
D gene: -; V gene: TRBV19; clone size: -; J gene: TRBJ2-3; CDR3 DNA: TGTGCCAGTAGTATAGGAAGGGTGGCACGAACAGATACGCAGTATTTT; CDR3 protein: CASSIGRVARTDTQYF
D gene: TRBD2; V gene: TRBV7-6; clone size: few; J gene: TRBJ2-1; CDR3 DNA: TGTGCCAGCAGCGCTCCCCTCGGGACTAGCGGCAATGAGCAGTTCTTC; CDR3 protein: CASSAPLGTSGNEQFF
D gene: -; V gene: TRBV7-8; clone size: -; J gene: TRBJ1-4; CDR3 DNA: TGTGCCAGCAGCACCTACCAAAAACTGTTTTTT; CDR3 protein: CASSTYQKLFF
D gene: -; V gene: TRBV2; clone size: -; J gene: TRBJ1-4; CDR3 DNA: TGTGCCAGCAGTATAGATGAAAAACTGTTTTTT; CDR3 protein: CASSIDEKLFF
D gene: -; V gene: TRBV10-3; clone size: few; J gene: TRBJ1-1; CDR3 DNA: TGTGCCATCAGTTCCCGCACTGAAGCTTTCTTT; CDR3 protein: CAISSRTEAFF
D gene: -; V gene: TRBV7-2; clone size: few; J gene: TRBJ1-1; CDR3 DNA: TGTGCCAGCTCCCTATTACCGGGCGGTGAAGCTTTCTTT; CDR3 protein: CASSLLPGGEAFF
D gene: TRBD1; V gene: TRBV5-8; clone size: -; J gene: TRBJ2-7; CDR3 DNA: TGTGCCAGCAGCATGGGACAGCCAACCTACGAGCAGTACTTC; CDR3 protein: CASSMGQPTYEQYF
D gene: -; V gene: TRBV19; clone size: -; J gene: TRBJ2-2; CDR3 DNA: TGTGCCAGTAGAAGATCGGGCGACGGCGGGGAGCTGTTTTTT; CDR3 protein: CASRRSGDGGELFF
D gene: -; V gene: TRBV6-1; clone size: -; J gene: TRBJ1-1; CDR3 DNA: TGTGCCAGCAGTGGGTTTAGGGGGGCCCACACTGAAGCTTTCTTT; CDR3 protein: CASSGFRGAHTEAFF
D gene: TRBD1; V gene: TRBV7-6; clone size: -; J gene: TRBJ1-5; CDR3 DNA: TGTGCCAGCAGCCCCGGGGCAGGGGGCGATCAGCCCCAGCATTTT; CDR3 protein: CASSPGAGGDQPQHF
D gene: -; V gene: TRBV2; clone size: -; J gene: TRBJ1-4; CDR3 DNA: TGTGCCAGCATGGGGAGTGAAGGTGCTAATGAAAAACTGTTTTTT; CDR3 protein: CASMGSEGANEKLFF
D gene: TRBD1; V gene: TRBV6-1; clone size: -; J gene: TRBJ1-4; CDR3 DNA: TGTGCCAGCCAGAGGGGGCGAGGGACTAATGAAAAACTGTTTTTT; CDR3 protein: CASQRGRGTNEKLFF
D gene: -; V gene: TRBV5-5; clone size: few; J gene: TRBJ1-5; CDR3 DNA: TGTGCCAGCAGCCAAGACTGGAATCAGCCCCAGCATTTT; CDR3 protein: CASSQDWNQPQHF
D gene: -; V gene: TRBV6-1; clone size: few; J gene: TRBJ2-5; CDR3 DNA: TGTGCCAGCAGTGATCAGGCTGGGGAGACCCAGTACTTC; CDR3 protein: CASSDQAGETQYF
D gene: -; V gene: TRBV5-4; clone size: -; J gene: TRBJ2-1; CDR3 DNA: TGTGCCAGCAGCTTGGTCCGAGGGAGGAGCTACAATGAGCAGTTCTTC; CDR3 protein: CASSLVRGRSYNEQFF
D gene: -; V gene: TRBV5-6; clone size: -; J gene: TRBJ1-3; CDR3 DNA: TGTGCCAGCAGCTCCGAGAGGATAGACTCTGGAAACACCATATATTTT; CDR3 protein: CASSSERIDSGNTIYF
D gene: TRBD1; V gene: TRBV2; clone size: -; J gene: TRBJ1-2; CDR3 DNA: TGTGCTACGACAGGGAACCTCTATGGCTACACCTTC; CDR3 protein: CATTGNLYGYTF
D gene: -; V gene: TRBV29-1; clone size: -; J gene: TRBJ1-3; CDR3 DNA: TGCAGCGTTGCGGGAGGGACACTCTCTGGAAACACCATATATTTT; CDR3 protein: CSVAGGTLSGNTIYF
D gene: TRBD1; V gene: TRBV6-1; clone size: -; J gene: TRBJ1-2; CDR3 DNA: TGTGCCAGCAGTGAGAGGGGACAGGGGGTTACACCTAACTATGGCTACACCTTC; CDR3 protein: CASSERGQGVTPNYGYTF
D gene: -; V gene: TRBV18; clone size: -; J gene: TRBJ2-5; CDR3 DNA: TGTGCCAGCTCACCGACTCAAGAGACCCAGTACTTC; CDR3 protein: CASSPTQETQYF
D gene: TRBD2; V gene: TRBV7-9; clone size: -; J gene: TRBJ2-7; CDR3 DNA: TGTGCCAGCAGCTTTTCCCTCTGGGGGACTAGTTACTACGAGCAGTACTTC; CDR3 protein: CASSFSLWGTSYYEQYF
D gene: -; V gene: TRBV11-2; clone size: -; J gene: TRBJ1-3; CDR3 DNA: TGTGCCAGCAGCTCGACTTCGGGTGGAAACACCATATATTTT; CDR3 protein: CASSSTSGGNTIYF
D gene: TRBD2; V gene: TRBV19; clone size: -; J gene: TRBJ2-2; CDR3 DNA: TGTGCCAGTAGTATCGCTAGCGGCGGGGTCGGGGAGCTGTTTTTT; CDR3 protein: CASSIASGGVGELFF